Listed below are T cell receptor beta chains from one sample, sequenced in a study of T cell responses to AZD1222 COVID-19 vaccine. The repertoire was sequenced with immunoSEQ multiplex PCR; TCRdb's copy has only in-frame clones and lacks some. The data show about 150,000 clones, about 92% seen once. This specimen was peripheral blood, taken 28 days after the second AZD1222 dose. The receptors come from an adult who received the AZD1222 COVID-19 vaccine. Each CDR3 is given with its conserved first and last residue. Fields, in order: clone size, V gene, J gene, CDR3 protein. Size tells how often a clone was seen (once, few, many) or the class of an expanded clone, and some rows leave it out.

>-|TRBV7-9|TRBJ1-1
CASSLQGGTEAFF
>-|TRBV19|TRBJ1-1
CASSMRATGGFTEAFF
>-|TRBV9|TRBJ1-1
CASSVAEGRGEAFF
>-|TRBV5-1|TRBJ1-1
CASSLDGGSKTEAFF
>-|TRBV28|TRBJ1-1
CASRFPGTEAFF
>-|TRBV29-1|TRBJ2-7
CSVEDGTGTGYEQYF
>-|TRBV6-2/TRBV6-3|TRBJ2-5
CASSQESRETQYF
>-|TRBV19|TRBJ1-2
CASSPSPGGYGYTF
>-|TRBV29-1|TRBJ1-1
CSVSIRDTEAFF
>once|TRBV7-3|TRBJ2-3
CASSSTGTTGGTQYF
>-|TRBV7-9|TRBJ2-2
CASSQSGGIANTGELFF
>-|TRBV6-2/TRBV6-3|TRBJ2-1
CASSYRGVGLSYNEQFF
>-|TRBV10-3|TRBJ2-7
CAIRAGDEQYF
>-|TRBV28|TRBJ1-4
CASSPALNEKLFF
>-|TRBV7-6|TRBJ2-1
CASSLSTSRYNEQFF
>few|TRBV9|TRBJ1-1
CASSVGSRVGSATEAFF
>-|TRBV11-1|TRBJ2-1
CASSLARKQHEQFF
>-|TRBV13|TRBJ2-3
CASSPMSGTGYTQYF
>-|TRBV5-1|TRBJ2-5
CASSPRGYREETQYF
>-|TRBV6-4|TRBJ1-5
CASSGRTGEGWLSNQPQHF
>-|TRBV6-2/TRBV6-3|TRBJ2-5
CASSYPIGSPGDGQETQYF
>-|TRBV7-2|TRBJ2-7
CASSLRGTYEQYF
>-|TRBV3-1/TRBV3-2|TRBJ1-2
CASSQAGTARHYGYTF
>-|TRBV11-2|TRBJ2-7
CASSLVSGPFGNEQYF
>-|TRBV7-9|TRBJ1-1
CASSLYRKNTEAFF
>-|TRBV7-9|TRBJ1-5
CASSQGASQPQHF
>-|TRBV7-2|TRBJ2-7
CASSLAPGAGGPSYEQYF
>-|TRBV30|TRBJ1-1
CAWSRLNTEAFF
>-|TRBV2|TRBJ1-2
CASSERIAYGYTF
>-|TRBV6-1|TRBJ2-4
CASSDIAKNIQYF
>-|TRBV20-1|TRBJ2-1
CSAKSNEQFF
>-|TRBV20-1|TRBJ2-1
CSASKGSLMNEQFF
>-|TRBV7-9|TRBJ1-1
CASSSPGHNTEAFF